Below are 22 T cell receptor beta chains sequenced from a single sample in a study of shared T cell receptors in the human thymus. Libraries were prepared by immunoSEQ multiplex PCR; TCRdb keeps only in-frame clonotypes and omits some of them. The data show about 660,000 clones, with over 75% seen just once and approximately 0.011% held by the top ten. The sample was also reused in another study, on human thymus T cells.

Specimen: thymocytes. These receptors all stem from a boy under two years old with a congenital heart defect.

The rearrangement uses TRBV5-1 and TRBJ1-2; the D gene is possibly TRBD1 (5 bases). Germline CDR1 and CDR2: SGHRS and YFSETQ. This CDR3 comprises 15 residues. V was cut by 3 bases and J by 10 bases, with 22 bases left in between. The CDR3 nucleotides are TGCGCCAGCAGCTGGTCGGTCGGGGGTCTCACCCTCTACACCTTC. Translated, it gives CASSWSVGGLTLYTF.

This clone was seen just once. The chain joins TRBV5-1 to TRBJ1-2, with D uncertain. Trimming took 4 bases from V and 8 from J, leaving 12 bases between them. Looked up from germline, CDR1 is SGHRS and CDR2 is YFSETQ. The CDR3 contains 12 residues. The CDR3 DNA follows: TGCGCCAGCAGCGCCTCGGGGTGGGGCTACACCTTC. It translates to CASSASGWGYTF.

The chain combines TRBV5-8 with TRBJ1-4; the D gene is possibly TRBD1 (5 bases). Germline CDR1 SGHTS, CDR2 YDEGEE. The CDR3 spans 15 residues. The germline V and J ends were trimmed by 4 bases and 1 base, with 11 bases remaining between them. The CDR3 loop reads CASSPPGVTNEKLFF. Here the CDR3 DNA reads TGTGCCAGCAGCCCTCCGGGGGTAACTAATGAAAAACTGTTTTTT. The whole variable domain, filled in from reference TRBV5-8 and TRBJ1-4, reads EAGVTQSPTHLIKTRGQQATLRCSPISGHTSVYWYQQALGLGLQFLLWYDEGEERNRGNFPPRFSGRQFPNYSSELNVNALELEDSALYLCASSPPGVTNEKLFFGSGTQLSVL.

The rearrangement uses TRBV5-6 and TRBJ2-2, with TRBD2 identical over 11 bases. The length of the CDR3 is 17 residues. V was pared by 3 bases and J by 3 bases, with 7 bases of the junction left unmatched. Looked up from germline, CDR1 is SGHDT and CDR2 is YYEEEE. CDR3 sequence (DNA): TGTGCCAGCAGCTATTTAGCGGGAGGGCAGGACACCGGGGAGCTGTTTTTT. Translating it yields CASSYLAGGQDTGELFF.

This rearrangement joins TRBV5-1 to TRBJ2-5; D perhaps matches TRBD1 (6 bases). Germline V CDR1 and CDR2: SGHRS, YFSETQ. CDR3 length equals 14 residues. Trimming removed 4 bases from V and 4 bases from J, with 14 bases in between. As DNA, the CDR3 is TGCGCCAGCAGCCCGGAGGTCAGGGGAGAGACCCAGTACTTC. This encodes CASSPEVRGETQYF.

V usage is TRBV10-2 and J usage is TRBJ2-7; 9 bases line up with TRBD2. This CDR3 region has 16 residues. In germline, CDR1 is WSHSY, CDR2 SAAADI. V lost 6 bases, J lost 5 bases, and 14 bases stayed unmatched. CDR3 amino acids: CASSDPQGGRGDEQYF. CDR3 nucleotides: TGCGCCAGCAGCGATCCCCAGGGCGGGAGGGGCGACGAGCAGTACTTC.

V usage is TRBV5-1 and J usage is TRBJ2-1, with D maybe TRBD1 (6 bases). V gave up 4 bases and J gave up 8 bases, with 13 bases separating them. This CDR3 region has 13 residues. In germline, CDR1 is SGHRS, CDR2 YFSETQ. The CDR3, as DNA: TGCGCCAGCAGCACTCAGGGGTTCCATGAGCAGTTCTTC. Translation: CASSTQGFHEQFF.

The chain carries TRBV2 and TRBJ2-1, with D perhaps matching TRBD2 (5 bases). V lost 4 bases, J lost 4 bases, and 11 bases lay in between. The length of the CDR3 is 14 residues. Per germline, CDR1 SNHLY and CDR2 FYNNEI. CDR3 in amino acids: CASSASEVYNEQFF. CDR3 in DNA: TGTGCCAGCAGTGCCTCGGAGGTTTACAATGAGCAGTTCTTC.

This chain's CDR3 is CASSRGGDHEQYF. CDR3 sequence (DNA): TGCGCCAGCAGCCGCGGGGGTGACCACGAGCAGTACTTC. The chain combines TRBV4-3 with TRBJ2-7; TRBD2 agrees at 7 bases. CDR3 length equals 13 residues. Germline loops: CDR1 LGHNA, CDR2 YSLEER. Trimming removed 4 bases from V and 5 bases from J; junction bases left unmatched: 5.

The chain is built from TRBV6-1 and TRBJ1-5; TRBD1 aligns across 10 bases. This CDR3 contains 16 residues. With 4 bases clipped from V and 2 bases from J, the junction kept 5 bases outside the gene matches. The germline V gene has CDR1 MNHNS and CDR2 SASEGT. CDR3 loop: CASSAKGTGGNQPQHF. CDR3 bases: TGTGCCAGCAGTGCAAAGGGGACAGGGGGCAATCAGCCCCAGCATTTT.

This chain links TRBV9 with TRBJ1-4, with 8 bases matching TRBD1. The CDR3 has 13 residues. V trimming: 0 bases; J trimming: 8 bases; junction bases outside the gene matches: 0. In germline, CDR1 is SGDLS, CDR2 YYNGEE. The CDR3: CASSVGQGEKLFF. The CDR3 DNA sequence: TGTGCCAGCAGCGTAGGACAGGGGGAAAAACTGTTTTTT. Drawing the rest from reference TRBV9 and TRBJ1-4, the complete variable domain is DSGVTQTPKHLITATGQRVTLRCSPRSGDLSVYWYQQSLDQGLQFLIQYYNGEERAKGNILERFSAQQFPDLHSELNLSSLELGDSALYFCASSVGQGEKLFFGSGTQLSVL.

This sequence joins TRBV2 and TRBJ2-1, with 11 bases fitting TRBD2. With V trimmed by 2 bases and J by 4 bases, 7 bases remained unmatched. Germline V gene data show CDR1 as SNHLY and CDR2 as FYNNEI. This CDR3 region has 17 residues. In DNA, the CDR3 is TGTGCCAGCAGTGAATTCGCCGGGACTAGCGGTTACAATGAGCAGTTCTTC. This encodes CASSEFAGTSGYNEQFF.

The chain is built from TRBV5-1 and TRBJ2-3, with TRBD2 as a possible D gene (6 bases). CDR1 is SGHRS, CDR2 YFSETQ, per germline. The CDR3 totals 17 residues. Trimming took off 0 bases at V and 4 bases at J, with 18 bases between the two ends. In nucleotides, the CDR3 is TGCGCCAGCAGCTTGGGGACGACTAGTTATCGAGCAGATACGCAGTATTTT. It translates to CASSLGTTSYRADTQYF.

Points on this clone: This sample also contains other DNA sequences that code for the same CDR3. V usage is TRBV7-2 and J usage is TRBJ2-7, with 14 nucleotides matching TRBD2. Germline CDR1 reads SGHTA; CDR2 reads FQGNSA. V shed 5 bases, J shed 4 bases, and the junction held 7 bases outside the gene matches. The CDR3 contains 16 residues. CDR3 sequence (DNA): TGTGCCAGCAGCCTGACTAGCGGGAGGGCGGTTTACGAGCAGTACTTC. Its translation is CASSLTSGRAVYEQYF.

The CDR3 DNA reads TGTGCCACCAGCAGAGCCGCGGCAGCGCGGGATACGCAGTATTTT. The encoded protein is CATSRAAAARDTQYF. The J gene is TRBJ2-3, the V gene TRBV15, with D uncertain. There are 15 residues in the CDR3. Germline CDR1 LNHNV, CDR2 YYDKDF (reference sequence). V was pared by 1 base and J by 6 bases, with 14 bases between.

The chain is built from TRBV18 and TRBJ1-3; D not certain. Germline V CDR1 and CDR2: KGHSH, LQKENI. The CDR3 is made up of 16 amino acids. Deletions cut 2 bases from V and 4 bases from J, with 15 bases between. CDR3 nucleotide sequence: TGTGCCAGCTCACCAATGTACGGGTCTGGGGGAAACACCATATATTTT. Residues: CASSPMYGSGGNTIYF.

The chain uses TRBV7-9 and TRBJ2-1, with 11 nucleotides matching TRBD2. The length of the CDR3 is 16 residues. The V and J ends lost 7 bases and 6 bases, in that order; junction bases with no gene match: 11. Germline CDR1 is SEHNR and CDR2 is FQNEAQ (reference sequence). The CDR3 protein is CASNPPTSGGLNEQFF. CDR3 nucleotide sequence: TGTGCCAGCAACCCACCCACTAGCGGGGGTCTCAATGAGCAGTTCTTC.

The chain recombines TRBV28 with TRBJ2-5; tentatively, D is TRBD1 (6 bases). Germline V gives CDR1 MDHEN, CDR2 SYDVKM. CDR3 length: 15 amino acids. V gave up 5 bases and J gave up 1 base, with 14 bases separating them. CDR3 in amino acids: CASSPDQGSQETQYF. CDR3 bases: TGTGCCAGCAGTCCTGACCAGGGGTCCCAAGAGACCCAGTACTTC.

The chain uses TRBV4-3 and TRBJ2-7; D possibly corresponds to TRBD2 (6 bases). The CDR3 contains 17 residues. The V and J ends lost 4 bases and 4 bases respectively, with 23 bases between them. The germline gives CDR1 LGHNA, CDR2 YSLEER. The CDR3 nucleotides are TGCGCCAGCAGCCCCCCCGGGGACCGGAGGGTGGTTTACGAGCAGTACTTC. It is translated as CASSPPGDRRVVYEQYF.

The chain joins TRBV6-1 to TRBJ2-5; 7 bases fit TRBD1. V dropped 7 bases and J dropped 5; count of bases not matched to a gene: 7. The CDR3 is 13 amino acids. Per germline, CDR1 MNHNS and CDR2 SASEGT. In nucleotides, the CDR3 is TGTGCCAGCACCCGACAGGGACGGGAGACCCAGTACTTC. Residues: CASTRQGRETQYF.

CDR3 sequence: CASSITSGVSTDTQYF. The CDR3 DNA is TGTGCCAGCAGCATAACTAGCGGGGTCTCCACAGATACGCAGTATTTT. The rearrangement links TRBV7-9 to TRBJ2-3; 10 bases agree with TRBD2. The trim removed 5 bases at V and 2 bases at J, leaving 7 bases unmatched. This CDR3 is built from 16 residues. Germline CDR1 and CDR2: SEHNR and FQNEAQ (reference sequence).

This clone appeared a few times. The chain links TRBV6-1 to TRBJ1-5; D call uncertain. Germline V CDR1 and CDR2: MNHNS, SASEGT. The CDR3 is 19 residues long. V was shortened by 1 base and J by 3 bases, with 22 bases between the two germline ends. CDR3 sequence: CASSEGGSLGGPNNQPQHF. In DNA, the CDR3 is TGTGCCAGCAGTGAAGGAGGTTCCCTTGGAGGACCTAACAATCAGCCCCAGCATTTT.